The rows below give T cell receptor beta chains drawn from one sample of a study of blood T cell repertoires in COVID-19. TCRdb's copy holds only in-frame clones and misses some; the assay was immunoSEQ multiplex PCR. The profile covers about 20,000 clones, with roughly nine tenths appearing a single time and roughly 6% taken by the ten largest. The sequenced material came from peripheral blood. The receptors were sampled from a human donor in a cohort sampled during active COVID-19. CDR3s leave out the opening cysteine and the closing phenylalanine or tryptophan. The order of the fields is clone size, J gene, V gene, CDR3 protein. Not all rows give a size; the values are once, few, many and, for expanded clones, a class.

abundance: -
j_gene: TRBJ1-5
v_gene: TRBV3-1/TRBV3-2
CDR3aa: ASSRGPMGQPQH

abundance: -
j_gene: TRBJ2-6
v_gene: TRBV6-2/TRBV6-3
CDR3aa: ASTYGGDSGANVLT

abundance: -
j_gene: TRBJ1-1
v_gene: TRBV6-5
CDR3aa: ASSYSSGGGYDEAF

abundance: -
j_gene: TRBJ1-2
v_gene: TRBV6-2/TRBV6-3
CDR3aa: ASSYGGRNDGYT

abundance: -
j_gene: TRBJ1-5
v_gene: TRBV6-5
CDR3aa: ASSLRRGYNQPQH

abundance: -
j_gene: TRBJ2-7
v_gene: TRBV20-1
CDR3aa: SALHYEQY

abundance: -
j_gene: TRBJ2-1
v_gene: TRBV12-3/TRBV12-4
CDR3aa: ASSYGINEQF

abundance: -
j_gene: TRBJ2-7
v_gene: TRBV5-1
CDR3aa: ASSFTASYEQY

abundance: few
j_gene: TRBJ1-3
v_gene: TRBV2
CDR3aa: ASSDDVTGGFLSGNTIY

abundance: -
j_gene: TRBJ1-2
v_gene: TRBV3-1/TRBV3-2
CDR3aa: ASSPGTVGYT

abundance: few
j_gene: TRBJ1-1
v_gene: TRBV18
CDR3aa: ASSRGGSGNTEAF

abundance: -
j_gene: TRBJ2-1
v_gene: TRBV6-5
CDR3aa: ASSYNRGDNEQF

abundance: once
j_gene: TRBJ1-1
v_gene: TRBV6-5
CDR3aa: ASSSGQYTEAF

abundance: once
j_gene: TRBJ2-1
v_gene: TRBV19
CDR3aa: ASNSPGTSGGNEQF

abundance: -
j_gene: TRBJ2-7
v_gene: TRBV9
CDR3aa: ASKGDPGTSGRKPYEQY

abundance: -
j_gene: TRBJ2-1
v_gene: TRBV3-1/TRBV3-2
CDR3aa: ASSQDGGEEVYNEQF

abundance: -
j_gene: TRBJ1-5
v_gene: TRBV28
CDR3aa: ASSFSGDRQPQH

abundance: -
j_gene: TRBJ1-2
v_gene: TRBV4-1
CDR3aa: ASSQEQVYGYT

abundance: -
j_gene: TRBJ2-3
v_gene: TRBV24-1
CDR3aa: ATSASGPSTDTQY

abundance: -
j_gene: TRBJ2-1
v_gene: TRBV27
CDR3aa: ASSSLGGGAYNEQF

abundance: -
j_gene: TRBJ2-7
v_gene: TRBV28
CDR3aa: ASTRTKSTEQY

abundance: -
j_gene: TRBJ2-6
v_gene: TRBV19
CDR3aa: ASSRDRGFRGANVLT

abundance: -
j_gene: TRBJ1-1
v_gene: TRBV29-1
CDR3aa: SATHRGGTEAF

abundance: -
j_gene: TRBJ2-1
v_gene: TRBV10-3
CDR3aa: AISGGPTGYNEQF

abundance: once
j_gene: TRBJ2-3
v_gene: TRBV6-6
CDR3aa: ASSYGTGTDTQY

abundance: -
j_gene: TRBJ2-5
v_gene: TRBV29-1
CDR3aa: TIYYPYQETQY

abundance: few
j_gene: TRBJ1-2
v_gene: TRBV7-9
CDR3aa: ASSLVSNRGRGYT

abundance: -
j_gene: TRBJ2-2
v_gene: TRBV13
CDR3aa: ASSLQGSGPTGELF

abundance: -
j_gene: TRBJ2-1
v_gene: TRBV5-1
CDR3aa: ASSLGVDNEQF

abundance: once
j_gene: TRBJ2-3
v_gene: TRBV6-5
CDR3aa: ATMLAGGPDTQY

abundance: once
j_gene: TRBJ1-4
v_gene: TRBV14
CDR3aa: ASSQSRGQEKLF

abundance: -
j_gene: TRBJ2-7
v_gene: TRBV6-5
CDR3aa: ASRAGRTGAHEQY

abundance: -
j_gene: TRBJ1-1
v_gene: TRBV28
CDR3aa: ASSAGGTMIEAF

abundance: -
j_gene: TRBJ1-1
v_gene: TRBV6-5
CDR3aa: ASSYSAGFGSTEAF

abundance: few
j_gene: TRBJ2-7
v_gene: TRBV2
CDR3aa: ASSETSGRPTYEQY

abundance: -
j_gene: TRBJ2-1
v_gene: TRBV2
CDR3aa: ASLVTSGRVNEQF

abundance: few
j_gene: TRBJ2-2
v_gene: TRBV5-1
CDR3aa: ASSLRQSTTGELF

abundance: -
j_gene: TRBJ1-5
v_gene: TRBV2
CDR3aa: ASRKGTAEHQPQH

abundance: -
j_gene: TRBJ2-6
v_gene: TRBV11-3
CDR3aa: ASSLRGSSLSGANVLT

abundance: -
j_gene: TRBJ1-3
v_gene: TRBV7-2
CDR3aa: ASSLSTGGGNTIY

abundance: once
j_gene: TRBJ2-2
v_gene: TRBV4-1
CDR3aa: ASSPTGVTGELF

abundance: few
j_gene: TRBJ1-1
v_gene: TRBV2
CDR3aa: ASRDSGTEAF

abundance: -
j_gene: -
v_gene: TRBV11-3
CDR3aa: ASRKERRSYEQY

abundance: -
j_gene: TRBJ1-2
v_gene: TRBV30
CDR3aa: AWTPGQDPYGYT

abundance: -
j_gene: TRBJ1-1
v_gene: TRBV2
CDR3aa: ASSDPGNTEAF

abundance: -
j_gene: TRBJ2-3
v_gene: TRBV5-5
CDR3aa: ASSLDTGGGDTQY

abundance: once
j_gene: TRBJ2-2
v_gene: TRBV5-1
CDR3aa: ASSWEGLNTGELF

abundance: -
j_gene: TRBJ2-7
v_gene: TRBV6-5
CDR3aa: ASSNERDHSYEQY

abundance: -
j_gene: TRBJ2-1
v_gene: TRBV5-4
CDR3aa: ASSFSGREINEQF

abundance: once
j_gene: TRBJ1-1
v_gene: TRBV27
CDR3aa: ASSSTGGTEAF

abundance: once
j_gene: TRBJ2-1
v_gene: TRBV9
CDR3aa: ASSGTALYNEQF

abundance: -
j_gene: TRBJ2-1
v_gene: TRBV6-1
CDR3aa: ASSAPGLAGYNEQF

abundance: -
j_gene: TRBJ1-6
v_gene: TRBV18
CDR3aa: ASSPQGGENSPLH

abundance: -
j_gene: TRBJ1-2
v_gene: TRBV3-1/TRBV3-2
CDR3aa: ASRRGGEDGYT